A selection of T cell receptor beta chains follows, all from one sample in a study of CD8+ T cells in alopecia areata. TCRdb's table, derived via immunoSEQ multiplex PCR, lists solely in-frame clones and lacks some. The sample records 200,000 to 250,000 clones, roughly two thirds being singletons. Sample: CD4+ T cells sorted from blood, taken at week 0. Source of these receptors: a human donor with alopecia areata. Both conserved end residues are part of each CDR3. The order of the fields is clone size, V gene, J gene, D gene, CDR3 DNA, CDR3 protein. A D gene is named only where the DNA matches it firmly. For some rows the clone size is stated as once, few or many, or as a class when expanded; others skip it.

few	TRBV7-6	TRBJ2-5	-	TGTGCCAGCAGCTTAGTGGGGGGGCGGTCAGAGACCCAGTACTTC	CASSLVGGRSETQYF
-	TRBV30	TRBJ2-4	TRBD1	TGTGCCTGCGGACAGGGGGACATTCAGTACTTC	CACGQGDIQYF
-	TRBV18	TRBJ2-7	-	TGTGCCAGCTCACCACCAGGGTCTTACGAGCAGTACTTC	CASSPPGSYEQYF
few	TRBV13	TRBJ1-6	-	TGTGCCAGCAGCTTAGGACAGGAGCCCTATAATTCACCCCTCCACTTT	CASSLGQEPYNSPLHF
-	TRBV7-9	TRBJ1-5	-	TGTGCCAGCAGCTTATCAGGGGATCAGCCCCAGCATTTT	CASSLSGDQPQHF
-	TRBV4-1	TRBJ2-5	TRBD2	TGCGCCAGCAGCCCTCCGGGACTAGCCGAGACCCAGTACTTC	CASSPPGLAETQYF
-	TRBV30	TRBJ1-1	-	TGTGCCCGGGGGGGACTGGCCACGAACACTGAAGCTTTCTTT	CARGGLATNTEAFF
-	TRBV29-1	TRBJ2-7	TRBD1	TGCAGCGTCATCGGGACAGCCTACGAGCAGTACTTC	CSVIGTAYEQYF
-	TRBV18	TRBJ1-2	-	TGTGCCAGCACGGACACCGGCGGGAGTGGCTACACCTTC	CASTDTGGSGYTF
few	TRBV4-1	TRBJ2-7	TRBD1	TGCGCCAGCAGCCAGGGACAGGGGTCCTACGAGCAGTACTTC	CASSQGQGSYEQYF
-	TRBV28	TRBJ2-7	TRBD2	TGTGCCAGCGAGCGGGGGGCTTCCTACGAGCAGTACTTC	CASERGASYEQYF
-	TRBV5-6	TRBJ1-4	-	TGTGCCAGCAGACGAACACGTGGCTATAATGAAAAACTGTTTTTT	CASRRTRGYNEKLFF
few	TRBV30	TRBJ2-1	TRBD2	TGTGGCCTGGAAGCGTTGGCTAGCGGGCCTAATGAGCAGTTCTTC	CGLEALASGPNEQFF
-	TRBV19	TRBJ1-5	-	TGTGCCAGTAGTTTCGATAGCAATCAGCCCCAGCATTTT	CASSFDSNQPQHF
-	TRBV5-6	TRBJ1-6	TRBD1	TGTGCCAGCAGCAAAATGAGCGACAGGGGTTATTCACCCCTCCACTTT	CASSKMSDRGYSPLHF
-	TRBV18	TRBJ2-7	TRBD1	TGTGCCAGCTCCCCAGGGGGCTACGAGCAGTACTTC	CASSPGGYEQYF
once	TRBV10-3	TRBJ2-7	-	TGTGCCATCATGCGACAGTGGTACTTC	CAIMRQWYF
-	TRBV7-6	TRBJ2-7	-	TGTGCCAGCAGCTTGCGGGGCTCCGAGCAGTACTTC	CASSLRGSEQYF
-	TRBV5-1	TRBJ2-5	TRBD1	TGCGCCAGCAGCCGTTACAGGGGGCAAGGAGAGACCCAGTACTTC	CASSRYRGQGETQYF
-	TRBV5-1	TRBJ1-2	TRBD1	TGCGCCAGCAGCCCCGGACAGGCTGGATATGGCTACACCTTC	CASSPGQAGYGYTF
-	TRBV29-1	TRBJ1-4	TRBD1	TGCAGCGTCTATGCACCGACAGGGAATAATGAAAAACTGTTTTTT	CSVYAPTGNNEKLFF
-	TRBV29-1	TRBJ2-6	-	TGCAGCGTTGATGGCTCTGGGGCCAACGTCCTGACTTTC	CSVDGSGANVLTF
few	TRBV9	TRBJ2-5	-	TGTGCCAGCAGCGTAGGAGTGGACTCGGGGACCCAGTACTTC	CASSVGVDSGTQYF
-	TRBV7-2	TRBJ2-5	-	TGTGCCAGCAGCCGCACACAGGGTAATAGGGAGACCCAGTACTTC	CASSRTQGNRETQYF
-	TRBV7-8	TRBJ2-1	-	TGTGCCAGCAGCTTAGGGGACTTATACAATGAGCAGTTCTTC	CASSLGDLYNEQFF
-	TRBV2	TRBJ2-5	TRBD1	TGTGCCAAAAGGACAGGGGGAGAGACCCAGTACTTC	CAKRTGGETQYF
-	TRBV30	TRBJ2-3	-	TGTGCCTGGAGTTCCCTTAGCACAGATACGCAGTATTTT	CAWSSLSTDTQYF
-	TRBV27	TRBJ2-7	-	TGTGCCAGCAGCCCAGGACAGATCTACGAGCAGTACTTC	CASSPGQIYEQYF
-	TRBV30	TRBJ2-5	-	TGTGCCTGGAGTGTACAAGAGACCCAGTACTTC	CAWSVQETQYF
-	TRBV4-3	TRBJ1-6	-	TGCGCCAGCAGCCAAGATCGGGGAAGGGATAATTCACCCCTCCACTTT	CASSQDRGRDNSPLHF
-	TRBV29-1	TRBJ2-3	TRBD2	TGCAGCGTTGGCGGGACTAGGCAGTATTTT	CSVGGTRQYF
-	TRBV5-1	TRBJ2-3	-	TGCGCCAGCAGCGCCTCAACAGGCGGGTACACAGATACGCAGTATTTT	CASSASTGGYTDTQYF
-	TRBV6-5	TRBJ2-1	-	TGTGCCAGCAGTTACTCGATATTAGAGGACGAGCAGTTCTTC	CASSYSILEDEQFF
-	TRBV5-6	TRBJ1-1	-	TGTGCCAGCAGCTTTAGGACGATGAACACTGAAGCTTTCTTT	CASSFRTMNTEAFF
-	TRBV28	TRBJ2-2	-	TGTGCCAGCAGTCCCCGCGCCGGGGAGCTGTTTTTT	CASSPRAGELFF
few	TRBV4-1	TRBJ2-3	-	TGCGCCAGCAGCCAAGACGAGGGGGGGCCAGCAGATACGCAGTATTTT	CASSQDEGGPADTQYF
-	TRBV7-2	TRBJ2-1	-	TGTGCCAGCAGCTTAGCGAGGGGACACAATGAGCAGTTCTTC	CASSLARGHNEQFF
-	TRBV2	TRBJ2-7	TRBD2	TGTGCCAGCAGTCTGAGTAGCGGGGAATACGAGCAGTACTTC	CASSLSSGEYEQYF
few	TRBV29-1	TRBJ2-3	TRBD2	TGCAGCGTCCGACTAGCAGCGTCACTCACAGATACGCAGTATTTT	CSVRLAASLTDTQYF
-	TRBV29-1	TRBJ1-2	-	TGCAGCGCCAAGGGGGATGGCTACACCTTC	CSAKGDGYTF
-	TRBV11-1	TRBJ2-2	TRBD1	TGTGCCAGCAGCTTAGCATGGGACAGTGACACCGGGGAGCTGTTTTTT	CASSLAWDSDTGELFF
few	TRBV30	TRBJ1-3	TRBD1	TGTGCCTGGGACAGGGGGGATTCTGGAAACACCATATATTTT	CAWDRGDSGNTIYF
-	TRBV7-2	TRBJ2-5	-	TGTGCCAGCAGCTTAGTAGGCCCAGAGACCCAGTACTTC	CASSLVGPETQYF
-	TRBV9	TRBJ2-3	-	TGTGCCAGCAGCGAGGGGCTGAGCACAGATACGCAGTATTTT	CASSEGLSTDTQYF
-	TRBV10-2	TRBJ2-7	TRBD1	TGCGCCAGCAGTGGGGGACAGGGGGGCTCCTACGAGCAGTACTTC	CASSGGQGGSYEQYF
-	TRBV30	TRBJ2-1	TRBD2	TGTGCGGGGACTAGCGGCTACAATGAGCAGTTCTTC	CAGTSGYNEQFF
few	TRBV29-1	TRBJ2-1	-	TGCAGCGTTGTACCTTACAATGAGCAGTTCTTC	CSVVPYNEQFF
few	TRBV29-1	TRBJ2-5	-	TGCAGCGTTGAATTAGGGCAGGGTGAGACCCAGTACTTC	CSVELGQGETQYF
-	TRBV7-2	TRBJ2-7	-	TGTGCCAGCAGCTTACGCAGGGGAAGCTCCTACGAGCAGTACTTC	CASSLRRGSSYEQYF
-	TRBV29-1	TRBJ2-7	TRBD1	TGCAGCGTTGTGGGACAGGCCACCTACGAGCAGTACTTC	CSVVGQATYEQYF